These T cell receptor beta chains were read from a single sample in a study of T cell repertoires in cytomegalovirus infection. MiXCR was run by TCRdb on the reads, yielding one entry per CDR3 protein. The table records under 850,000 distinct CDR3 sequences, roughly a third of them present only once. The sequencing sample was made of PBMCs. The source is a human donor in good health (CMV status not recorded). Some clones in this sample may be carry-over from other donors' samples. CDR3s include the opening cysteine and the closing phenylalanine or tryptophan. D genes are given only for firm matches. Part of the rows lack a size; the others show once, few, many or a class for expanded clones.

CASSIYGSNTEDFF,TGTGCCAGTAGTATATATGGTTCGAACACTGAAGATTTCTTT,14,TRBJ1-1,TRBV19,-,-
CASSPPGGDNSPLHF,TGTGCCAGCAGCCCCCCCGGCGGGGATAATTCACCCCTCCACTTT,15,TRBJ1-6,TRBV7-2,-,-
CASSAITGLKSYYCYTF,TGTGCCAGCAGTGCCATAACAGGGTTGAAGAGTTACTATTGCTACACCTTC,17,TRBJ1-2,TRBV6-5,-,-
CASRTGPYEKLFF,TGTGCCAGCAGGACAGGGCCGTATGAAAAACTGTTTTTT,13,TRBJ1-4,TRBV27,few,TRBD1
CASSFPQGGGYEQYF,TGTGCCAGCAGTTTCCCTCAGGGCGGGGGGTACGAGCAGTACTTC,15,TRBJ2-7,TRBV27,-,TRBD2
CSARRSGDEAFF,TGCAGTGCTAGACGTTCGGGAGATGAAGCTTTCTTT,12,TRBJ1-1,TRBV20-1,-,-
CASSAEGTSGNTIYF,TGTGCCAGCAGCGCAGAGGGGACCTCTGGAAACACCATATATTTT,15,TRBJ1-3,TRBV5-4,-,-
CASSPGQRGSDEQFF,TGTGCCAGCAGTCCGGGACAGCGCGGTTCGGATGAGCAGTTCTTC,15,TRBJ2-1,TRBV25-1,few,TRBD1
CASSPKGLAGVQETQYF,TGTGCCAGCAGCCCGAAAGGACTAGCGGGAGTACAAGAGACCCAGTACTTC,17,TRBJ2-5,TRBV7-8,many,TRBD2
CASSLSTIPLRGYTF,TGTGCCAGCAGTTTATCTACCATACCGCTTCGAGGCTACACCTTC,15,TRBJ1-2,TRBV28,-,-
CASSLFGRGAYNEQFF,TGTGCCAGCAGCTTGTTTGGCAGGGGCGCGTACAATGAGCAGTTCTTC,16,TRBJ2-1,TRBV7-8,-,-
CATSDRDRNTGELFF,TGTGCCACCAGTGATCGGGACAGGAACACCGGGGAGCTGTTTTTT,15,TRBJ2-2,TRBV24-1,-,TRBD1
CSARDFRGPTDTQYF,TGCAGTGCTAGAGATTTCCGGGGGCCGACAGATACGCAGTATTTT,15,TRBJ2-3,TRBV20-1,few,-
CASSLAPVNEKLFF,TGTGCCAGCAGCTTGGCACCGGTTAATGAAAAACTGTTTTTT,14,TRBJ1-4,TRBV5-5,few,-
CASEGTSAYEQYF,TGTGCCTCCGAAGGGACTTCTGCCTACGAGCAGTACTTC,13,TRBJ2-7,TRBV2,few,-
CASSYDGRNEKLFF,TGTGCCAGCAGTTACGATGGACGTAATGAAAAACTGTTTTTT,14,TRBJ1-4,TRBV6-5,-,-
CASSSPVMNTEAFF,TGTGCCAGCAGCTCCCCGGTAATGAACACTGAAGCTTTCTTT,14,TRBJ1-1,TRBV12-3/TRBV12-4,-,-
CASSQYLGDGGFAYEQYF,TGTGCCAGCAGCCAATATTTAGGTGATGGGGGCTTCGCCTACGAGCAGTACTTC,18,TRBJ2-7,TRBV14,few,-
CASTEWSSGAGANVLTF,TGTGCCAGCACCGAGTGGTCCAGCGGGGCTGGGGCCAACGTCCTGACTTTC,17,TRBJ2-6,TRBV7-9,-,TRBD2
CASSSFGAPQYNEQFF,TGTGCCAGCAGCTCCTTCGGGGCCCCCCAGTACAATGAGCAGTTCTTC,16,TRBJ2-1,TRBV5-5,-,-
CASSLMGGSFYEQFF,TGTGCCAGCAGCTTAATGGGCGGGAGTTTCTATGAGCAGTTCTTC,15,TRBJ2-1,TRBV7-2,-,TRBD2
CASSLGTGLNEKLFF,TGCGCCAGCAGCTTGGGGACAGGGCTTAATGAAAAACTGTTTTTT,15,TRBJ1-4,TRBV5-1,-,TRBD1
CATSDWRTNEQFF,TGTGCCACCAGTGATTGGAGAACGAATGAGCAGTTCTTC,13,TRBJ2-1,TRBV24-1,-,-
CASSTRQGQPQHF,TGTGCCAGCAGCACAAGACAGGGTCAGCCCCAGCATTTT,13,TRBJ1-5,TRBV7-2,many,TRBD1
CASSRRDRVFAGELFF,TGTGCCAGCAGCCGCCGGGACAGGGTCTTTGCCGGGGAGCTGTTTTTT,16,TRBJ2-2,TRBV7-8,-,TRBD1
CASRYRGPQPQHF,TGTGCCAGCAGATACAGGGGGCCGCAGCCCCAGCATTTT,13,TRBJ1-5,TRBV28,few,TRBD1
CASKLAGGPSEQFF,TGTGCCAGTAAACTAGCGGGGGGGCCTAGTGAGCAGTTCTTC,14,TRBJ2-1,TRBV27,-,TRBD2